Listed below are T cell receptor beta chains from one sample, sequenced in a study of T cell repertoires in cytomegalovirus infection. TCRdb redid the calling of the reads with MiXCR, one entry per CDR3 protein. The sample holds just over 300,000 distinct CDR3 sequences, roughly 15% seen once. The source material was PBMCs. The receptors here all came from a human donor in good health (CMV status not recorded). Some clones in this sample may be carry-over from other donors' samples. CDR3s include the opening cysteine and the closing phenylalanine or tryptophan. Each record gives: D gene, J gene, clone size, V gene, CDR3 protein, CDR3 DNA. The D gene is left open where the match is weak. Only part of the rows carry a size: once, few, many, or a class if the clone is expanded.

d_call: NA
j_call: TRBJ2-1
clone_size: few
v_call: TRBV5-4
cdr3_aa: CASSLPGARSNEQFF
cdr3_nt: TGTGCCAGCAGCCTGCCGGGGGCCCGTTCTAATGAGCAGTTCTTC

d_call: NA
j_call: TRBJ2-3
clone_size: few
v_call: TRBV12-5
cdr3_aa: CASGPTWDTQYF
cdr3_nt: TGTGCTAGTGGCCCCACGTGGGATACGCAGTATTTT

d_call: NA
j_call: TRBJ1-1
clone_size: NA
v_call: TRBV20-1
cdr3_aa: CSAGRGRNTEAFF
cdr3_nt: TGCAGTGCTGGGCGGGGGAGGAACACTGAAGCTTTCTTT

d_call: NA
j_call: TRBJ2-1
clone_size: NA
v_call: TRBV7-9
cdr3_aa: CASSPSPLTDEQFF
cdr3_nt: TGTGCCAGCAGCCCCTCTCCACTGACCGATGAGCAGTTCTTC

d_call: NA
j_call: TRBJ2-7
clone_size: many
v_call: TRBV12-3/TRBV12-4
cdr3_aa: CASSLFSGTGEQYF
cdr3_nt: TGTGCCAGCAGTTTATTTTCGGGGACGGGCGAGCAGTACTTC

d_call: NA
j_call: TRBJ1-1
clone_size: NA
v_call: TRBV20-1
cdr3_aa: CSAREGNTNTEAFF
cdr3_nt: TGCAGTGCTAGAGAAGGAAACACGAACACTGAAGCTTTCTTT

d_call: TRBD1
j_call: TRBJ1-5
clone_size: many
v_call: TRBV12-3/TRBV12-4
cdr3_aa: CASSPRGSNQPQHF
cdr3_nt: TGTGCCAGCAGTCCCAGGGGGAGCAATCAGCCCCAGCATTTT

d_call: NA
j_call: TRBJ2-3
clone_size: many
v_call: TRBV7-2
cdr3_aa: CASSLLSGVGFATDTQYF
cdr3_nt: TGTGCCAGCAGCTTATTGAGTGGCGTTGGGTTCGCCACAGATACGCAGTATTTT

d_call: TRBD2
j_call: TRBJ2-7
clone_size: few
v_call: TRBV7-2
cdr3_aa: CASSLGTLAGYYSYEQYF
cdr3_nt: TGTGCCAGCAGCTTAGGGACGCTAGCGGGGTATTACTCCTACGAGCAGTACTTC

d_call: NA
j_call: TRBJ1-5
clone_size: many
v_call: TRBV28
cdr3_aa: CASSLGGGWTYQPQHF
cdr3_nt: TGTGCCAGCAGTTTAGGGGGGGGGTGGACGTATCAGCCCCAGCATTTT

d_call: NA
j_call: TRBJ1-1
clone_size: many
v_call: TRBV7-8
cdr3_aa: CASSRGINTEAFF
cdr3_nt: TGTGCCAGCAGCCGCGGGATTAACACTGAAGCTTTCTTT

d_call: TRBD1
j_call: TRBJ2-2
clone_size: NA
v_call: TRBV4-1
cdr3_aa: CASSHRQGDGELFF
cdr3_nt: TGCGCCAGCAGCCATAGACAGGGTGACGGGGAGCTGTTTTTT

d_call: NA
j_call: TRBJ1-1
clone_size: many
v_call: TRBV12-3/TRBV12-4
cdr3_aa: CASSLGAGISEAFF
cdr3_nt: TGTGCCAGCAGTTTAGGAGCAGGGATATCCGAAGCTTTCTTT

d_call: NA
j_call: TRBJ2-1
clone_size: NA
v_call: TRBV27
cdr3_aa: CASSWYNEQFF
cdr3_nt: TGTGCCAGCAGTTGGTACAATGAGCAGTTCTTC

d_call: NA
j_call: TRBJ1-3
clone_size: many
v_call: TRBV5-1
cdr3_aa: CASSLGFSDGGNTIYF
cdr3_nt: TGCGCCAGCAGCTTGGGTTTTTCGGACGGTGGAAACACCATATATTTT

d_call: NA
j_call: TRBJ1-6
clone_size: many
v_call: TRBV7-2
cdr3_aa: CASSQQGPYSPLHF
cdr3_nt: TGTGCCAGCAGCCAGCAGGGGCCTTATTCACCCCTCCACTTT

d_call: NA
j_call: TRBJ2-3
clone_size: NA
v_call: TRBV20-1
cdr3_aa: CSASLLSTQYF
cdr3_nt: TGCAGTGCTAGCCTCCTCAGTACGCAGTATTTT

d_call: TRBD2
j_call: TRBJ2-3
clone_size: NA
v_call: TRBV9
cdr3_aa: CASSEGTSGPFTDTQYF
cdr3_nt: TGTGCCAGCAGCGAGGGGACTAGCGGGCCGTTCACAGATACGCAGTATTTT

d_call: NA
j_call: TRBJ1-1
clone_size: many
v_call: TRBV7-2
cdr3_aa: CASSSANEAFF
cdr3_nt: TGTGCCAGCAGCTCGGCGAATGAAGCTTTCTTT

d_call: NA
j_call: TRBJ2-7
clone_size: NA
v_call: TRBV27
cdr3_aa: CASSLSPGPTYEQYF
cdr3_nt: TGTGCCAGCAGTTTATCTCCGGGACCGACCTACGAGCAGTACTTC

d_call: NA
j_call: TRBJ2-5
clone_size: NA
v_call: TRBV4-1
cdr3_aa: CASSQEAQRTQYF
cdr3_nt: TGCGCCAGCAGCCAAGAGGCCCAGCGGACCCAGTACTTC

d_call: NA
j_call: TRBJ2-1
clone_size: many
v_call: TRBV19
cdr3_aa: CASSMVDEQFF
cdr3_nt: TGTGCCAGTAGTATGGTGGATGAGCAGTTCTTC

d_call: NA
j_call: TRBJ2-4
clone_size: many
v_call: TRBV6-1
cdr3_aa: CASSPGPIQYF
cdr3_nt: TGTGCCAGCAGCCCCGGGCCCATTCAGTACTTC

d_call: NA
j_call: TRBJ1-2
clone_size: NA
v_call: TRBV11-2
cdr3_aa: CASSLAAEFLREEGYTF
cdr3_nt: TGTGCCAGCAGCTTAGCGGCAGAGTTCCTTCGGGAGGAAGGCTACACCTTC

d_call: TRBD2
j_call: TRBJ2-1
clone_size: NA
v_call: TRBV3-1
cdr3_aa: CASSQEGLADSYNEQFF
cdr3_nt: TGTGCCAGCAGCCAAGAGGGACTAGCGGACTCCTACAATGAGCAGTTCTTC

d_call: TRBD2
j_call: TRBJ2-5
clone_size: NA
v_call: TRBV27
cdr3_aa: CASSPWTSGGEETQYF
cdr3_nt: TGTGCCAGCAGTCCGTGGACTAGCGGGGGGGAAGAGACCCAGTACTTC